A selection of T cell receptor beta chains follows, all from one sample in a study of cytomegalovirus exposure and HLA in healthy donors. Produced via immunoSEQ multiplex PCR; TCRdb's table is partial and in-frame only. The sample shows about 140,000 clones, approximately 79% of them seen only once. The sequenced sample was PBMCs. The receptors here all came from a female donor in good health and CMV-seronegative. The CDR3 runs from the conserved cysteine through the conserved F or W. The D gene is left open where the match is weak. Clone size is shown for a subset of rows, as once, few, many or a class of expanded clone.

V gene	J gene	clone size	D gene	CDR3 DNA	CDR3 protein
TRBV28	TRBJ1-1	.	.	TGTGCCAGCGGAGTTTGGGCTTTCTTT	CASGVWAFF
TRBV5-1	TRBJ1-2	few	TRBD1	TGCGCCAGCAGCGAATTAGGACAGGGAATAGGGGGCTACACCTTC	CASSELGQGIGGYTF
TRBV6-1	TRBJ2-2	.	.	TGTGCCAGCAAACTAGTGATTCTGAACACCGGGGAGCTGTTTTTT	CASKLVILNTGELFF
TRBV12-2	TRBJ1-2	.	.	TGTGCAAGTCGCTTCTCCCGGCGGGGCTACACCTTC	CASRFSRRGYTF
TRBV28	TRBJ1-5	.	.	TGTGCCACTACAGGGTTGGGGCAGCCCCAGCATTTT	CATTGLGQPQHF
TRBV6-1	TRBJ1-1	.	.	TGTGCCAGCCGGGGTGGGACTGAAGCTTTCTTT	CASRGGTEAFF
TRBV2	TRBJ2-5	.	.	TGTGCCAGCATACAGGATACCGGGGAGACCCAGTACTTC	CASIQDTGETQYF
TRBV28	TRBJ2-2	.	TRBD2	TGTGCCAGCAGGGTAGCGGGTGTCGGGGAGCTGTTTTTT	CASRVAGVGELFF
TRBV5-1	TRBJ2-1	.	TRBD1	TGCGCCAGCAGCCGTGACAGGGGCTCCTACAATGAGCAGTTCTTC	CASSRDRGSYNEQFF
TRBV5-4	TRBJ2-7	.	.	TGTGCCAGCAGCTTGGATGCCAGGGCCCACGAGCAGTACTTC	CASSLDARAHEQYF
TRBV29-1	TRBJ2-2	.	TRBD2	TGCAGCGTGACCGGACTAGCGGGAGGGCCGGGCACCGGGGAGCTGTTTTTT	CSVTGLAGGPGTGELFF
TRBV18	TRBJ1-5	.	TRBD1	TGTGCCAGCTCACCGCCTGGACAGGGGGCACATCAGCCCCAGCATTTT	CASSPPGQGAHQPQHF
TRBV7-8	TRBJ2-1	once	TRBD2	TGTGCCAGCAGTTCTAGCGGGAGGGTAGGCAATGAGCAGTTCTTC	CASSSSGRVGNEQFF
TRBV6-1	TRBJ2-5	.	.	TGTGCCAGCAGTGAAGCCTTTCAAGAGACCCAGTACTTC	CASSEAFQETQYF
TRBV6-5	TRBJ2-3	.	.	TGTGCCAGCAGTTACCTTAGCACAGATACGCAGTATTTT	CASSYLSTDTQYF
TRBV30	TRBJ1-1	.	.	TGTGCCTGGAGTGAAAAACCTAGGATCCCTGAAGCTTTCTTT	CAWSEKPRIPEAFF
TRBV7-9	TRBJ2-7	.	.	TGTGCCAGCAGCTTAATCAGCTCCCAGGCACGGCAGTACTTC	CASSLISSQARQYF